This T cell receptor (beta chain) is from a study of control samples from healthy donors and cancer patients (dated by TCRdb to 2020 to 2021). Receptor amplification or capture employed the immunoSEQ multiplex PCR assay. As stored in TCRdb, this immuneACCESS dataset retains in-frame rearrangements with V and J assigned. A fraction of the clones does not appear; measured against another copy, unresolved V genes explain less than half of the discrepancy, and the remainder lacks a known reason. This sample has some 410,000 clones in its table, and around 90% of those were observed once. The top ten clones comprise around 6.8% of the sample. This clone appeared once. The antigen it binds to is not known. The sample holds no much larger clone one base away, and base qualities are not on file. A distance of 8 bases separates the germline ends of V and J, which lose 1 base and 7 bases respectively. Including the terminal cysteine and phenylalanine, the CDR3 comprises 13 residues. This entry keeps only the CDR3 DNA: 39 bases, framed from base 1. The germline V gene encodes CDR1 SGHNT and CDR2 YENEEA.

This clonotype was obtained from a man aged 35-49 years with head and neck cancer. The specimen was PBMCs. The chain joins TRBV11-3 to TRBJ2-1; a confident D gene designation cannot be given. The bases read TGTGCCAGCAGCTTAGCCGGAATGAATGAGCAGTTCTTC. Its protein reads: CASSLAGMNEQFF.